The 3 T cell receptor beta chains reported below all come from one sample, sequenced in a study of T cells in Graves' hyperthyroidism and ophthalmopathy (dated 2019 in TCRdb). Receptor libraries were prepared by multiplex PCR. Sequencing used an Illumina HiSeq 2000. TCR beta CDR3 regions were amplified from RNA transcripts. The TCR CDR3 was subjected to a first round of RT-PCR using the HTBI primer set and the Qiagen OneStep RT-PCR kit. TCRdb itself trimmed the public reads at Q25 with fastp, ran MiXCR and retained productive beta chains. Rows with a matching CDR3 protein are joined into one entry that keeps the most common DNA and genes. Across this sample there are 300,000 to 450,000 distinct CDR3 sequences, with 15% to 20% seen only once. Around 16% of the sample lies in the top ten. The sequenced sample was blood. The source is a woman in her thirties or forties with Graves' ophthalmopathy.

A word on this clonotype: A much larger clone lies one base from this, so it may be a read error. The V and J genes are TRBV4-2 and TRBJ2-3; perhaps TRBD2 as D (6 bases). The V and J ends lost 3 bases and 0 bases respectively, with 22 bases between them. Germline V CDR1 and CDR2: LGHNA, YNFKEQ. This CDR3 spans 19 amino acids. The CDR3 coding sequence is TGTGCCAGCAGCCACCCGACTCTCTCTAGCGACCCTAGCACAGATACGCAGTATTTT. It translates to CASSHPTLSSDPSTDTQYF.

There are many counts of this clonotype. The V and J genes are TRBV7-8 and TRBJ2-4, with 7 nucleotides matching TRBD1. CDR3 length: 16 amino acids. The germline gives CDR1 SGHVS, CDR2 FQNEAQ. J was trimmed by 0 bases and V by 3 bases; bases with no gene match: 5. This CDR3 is CASSFGTALAKNIQYF. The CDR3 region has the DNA TGTGCCAGCAGCTTCGGGACAGCGCTAGCCAAAAACATTCAGTACTTC.

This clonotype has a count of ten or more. The CDR3 bases are TGTGCCAGCAGCCAATCTAAGGGAATGTACACTGAAGCTTTCTTT. This translates into CASSQSKGMYTEAFF. V gene TRBV14 combines with J gene TRBJ1-1; D remains unclear. Trimming cost V 2 bases and J 3 bases, with 13 bases left between them. The length of the CDR3 is 15 residues. Per germline, CDR1 SGHDN and CDR2 FVKESK.